This TCR beta chain is drawn from a study of control samples from healthy donors and cancer patients. TCRdb's table, derived via immunoSEQ multiplex PCR, lists solely in-frame clones and lacks some. The table includes under 70,000 clones, around 90% detected once. V lost 3 bases and J lost 3; bases outside the gene matches: 4. The CDR3 totals 14 residues. Germline V lookup: CDR1 SGHRS, CDR2 YFSETQ. This receptor was identified in a man in his sixties with head and neck cancer. Sequencing was done on a sample of PBMCs. The rearrangement uses TRBV5-1 and TRBJ1-1; 8 nucleotides match TRBD1. For the CDR3, the DNA is TGCGCCAGCAGCTGGGGACAGGAGCACACTGAAGCTTTCTTT. It specifies CASSWGQEHTEAFF.